The clone carrying this T cell receptor (beta chain) showed up just a few times. One end of the junction does not line up with germline, which may come from a read error. The sample originates from a study of cytomegalovirus exposure and HLA in healthy donors. 60 Vbeta and 13 Jbeta primers were used in PCR. Libraries were prepared by immunoSEQ multiplex PCR; TCRdb keeps only in-frame clonotypes and omits some of them. The data contain 110,000 to 150,000 clones, roughly 10% of them singletons. Germline CDR1 reads DFQATT; CDR2 reads SNEGSKA (reference sequence). CDR3 size: 11 residues. This TCR was sampled from a man aged 50 or older in good health and CMV-seronegative. The chain is built from TRBV20-1 and TRBJ1-6; maybe TRBD1 (6 bases). The sample comprised PBMCs. The CDR3 loop reads CSARDVGDILF. The CDR3 DNA reads as TGCAGTGCTAGAGATGTGGGGGACATCCTTTTT.